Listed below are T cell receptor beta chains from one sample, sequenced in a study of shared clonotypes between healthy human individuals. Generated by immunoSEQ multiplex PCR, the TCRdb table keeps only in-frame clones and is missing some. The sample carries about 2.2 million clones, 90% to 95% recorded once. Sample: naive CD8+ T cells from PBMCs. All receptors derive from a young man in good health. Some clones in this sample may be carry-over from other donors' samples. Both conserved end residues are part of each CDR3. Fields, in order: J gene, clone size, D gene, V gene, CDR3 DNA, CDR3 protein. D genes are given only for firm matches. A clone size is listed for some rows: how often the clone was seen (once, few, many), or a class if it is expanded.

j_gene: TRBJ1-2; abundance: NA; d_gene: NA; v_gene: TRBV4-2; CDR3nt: TGTGCCAGCAGCCAAGATTGGGAGCGGGGCTACACCTTC; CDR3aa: CASSQDWERGYTF
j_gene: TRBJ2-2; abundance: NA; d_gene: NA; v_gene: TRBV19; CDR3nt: TGTGCCAGTAGTGGCAGTTACACCGGGGAGCTGTTTTTT; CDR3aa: CASSGSYTGELFF
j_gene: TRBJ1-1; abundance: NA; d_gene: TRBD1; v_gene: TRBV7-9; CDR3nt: TGTGCCAGCAGCTTAGACAGGGGCCCGAACACTGAAGCTTTCTTT; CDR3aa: CASSLDRGPNTEAFF
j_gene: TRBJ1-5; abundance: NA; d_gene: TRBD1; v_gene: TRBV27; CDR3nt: TGTGCCAGCAGTTTGCTCCCCCTCCCCGGGACAGGAGAGCCCCAGCATTTT; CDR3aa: CASSLLPLPGTGEPQHF
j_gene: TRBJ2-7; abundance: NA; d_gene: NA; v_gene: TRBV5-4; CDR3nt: TGTGCCAGCAGCTCCGGACGGAGCTCCTACGAGCAGTACTTC; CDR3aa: CASSSGRSSYEQYF
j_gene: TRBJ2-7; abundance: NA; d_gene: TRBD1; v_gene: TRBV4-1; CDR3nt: TGCGCCAGCAGGCAAATCCCGGGACAGGGCACCCTCGAGCAGTACTTC; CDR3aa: CASRQIPGQGTLEQYF
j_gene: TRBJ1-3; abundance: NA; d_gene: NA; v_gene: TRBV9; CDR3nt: TGTGCCAGCGAGCCGGGTCTAGGAAACACCATATATTTT; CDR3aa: CASEPGLGNTIYF
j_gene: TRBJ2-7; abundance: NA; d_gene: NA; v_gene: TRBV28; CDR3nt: TGTGCCACCATGGCTATCTACGAGCAGTACTTC; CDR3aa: CATMAIYEQYF
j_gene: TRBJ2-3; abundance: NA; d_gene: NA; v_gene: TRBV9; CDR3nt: TGTGCCAGCAGCCCAGGGACTCCCCAGAGCACAGATACGCAGTATTTT; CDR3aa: CASSPGTPQSTDTQYF
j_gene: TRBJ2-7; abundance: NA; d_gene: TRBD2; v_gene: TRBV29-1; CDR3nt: TGCAGCGTTGAAGAAGCGGGAGTGCCCTACGAGCAGTACTTC; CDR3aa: CSVEEAGVPYEQYF
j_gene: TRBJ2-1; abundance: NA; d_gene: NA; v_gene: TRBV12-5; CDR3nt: TGTGCTAGTGGTTTGACAGGGCAATCCTACAATGAGCAGTTCTTC; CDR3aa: CASGLTGQSYNEQFF
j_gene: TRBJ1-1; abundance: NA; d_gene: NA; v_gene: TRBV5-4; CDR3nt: TGTGCCAGCAGCTCCCGGGACGTGGGCACTGAAGCTTTCTTT; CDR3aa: CASSSRDVGTEAFF
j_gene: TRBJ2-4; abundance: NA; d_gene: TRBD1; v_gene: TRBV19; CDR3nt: TGTGCCTCCCACCACCAGGGACAGGGGACAAGGGGTCAGTACTTC; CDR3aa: CASHHQGQGTRGQYF
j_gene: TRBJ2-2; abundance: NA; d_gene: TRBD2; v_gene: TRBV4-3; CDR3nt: TGCGCCAGCAGCCAAGAGCTAGCGGCAACCGGGGAGCTGTTTTTT; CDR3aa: CASSQELAATGELFF
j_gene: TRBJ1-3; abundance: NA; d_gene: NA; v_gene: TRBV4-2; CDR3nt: TGTGCCAGCAGCCAAGCAGGGCCCGGAAACACCATATATTTT; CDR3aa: CASSQAGPGNTIYF
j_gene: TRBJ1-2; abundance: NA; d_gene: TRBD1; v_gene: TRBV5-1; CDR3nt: TGCGCCAGCAGATATTGGACAGGGGATAACTATGGCTACACCTTC; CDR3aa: CASRYWTGDNYGYTF
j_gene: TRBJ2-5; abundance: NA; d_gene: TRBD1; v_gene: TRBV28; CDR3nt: TGTGCCAGCACCACAAGACAGGGGCCTACAGAGACCCAGTACTTC; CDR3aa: CASTTRQGPTETQYF
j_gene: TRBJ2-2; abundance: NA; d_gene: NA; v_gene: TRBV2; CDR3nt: TGTGCCAGCAGTGAATTGCAAGCCGGGACCTACACCGGGGAGCTGTTTTTT; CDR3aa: CASSELQAGTYTGELFF
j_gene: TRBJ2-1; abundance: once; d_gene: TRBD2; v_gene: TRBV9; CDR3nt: TGTGCCAGCAGCGTGGGACTAGCGGGAGGTGCAAATGAGCAGTTCTTC; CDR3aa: CASSVGLAGGANEQFF
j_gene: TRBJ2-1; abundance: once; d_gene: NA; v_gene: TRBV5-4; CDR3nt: TGTGCCAGCAGGCCTCGGCTTCCCCACCATGAGCAGTTCTTC; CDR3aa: CASRPRLPHHEQFF
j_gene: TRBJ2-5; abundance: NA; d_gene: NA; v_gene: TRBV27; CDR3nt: TGTGCCACCCGGAATCCAGGAGAGACCCAGTACTTC; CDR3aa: CATRNPGETQYF
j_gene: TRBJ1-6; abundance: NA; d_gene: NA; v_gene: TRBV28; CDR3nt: TGTGCCAGCAGTGGAACGGACGTTTCACCCCTCCACTTT; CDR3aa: CASSGTDVSPLHF
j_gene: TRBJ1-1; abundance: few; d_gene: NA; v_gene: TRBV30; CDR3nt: TGTGCCTGGATTGAGTACGGGATCCACACTGAAGCTTTCTTT; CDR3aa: CAWIEYGIHTEAFF
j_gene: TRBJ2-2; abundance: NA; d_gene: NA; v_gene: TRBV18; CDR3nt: TGTGCCAGCTCACCCGCGTTCCACACCGGGGAGCTGTTTTTT; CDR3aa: CASSPAFHTGELFF
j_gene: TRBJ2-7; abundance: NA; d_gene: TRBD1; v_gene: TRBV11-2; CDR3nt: TGTGCCAGCAGCTTACCGGGACAGGGTGAACTCTACGAGCAGTACTTC; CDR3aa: CASSLPGQGELYEQYF
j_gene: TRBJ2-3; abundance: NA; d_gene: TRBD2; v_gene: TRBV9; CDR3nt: TGTGCCAGCAGCGCGAGCGGGAGGGCCCCAGATACGCAGTATTTT; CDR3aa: CASSASGRAPDTQYF
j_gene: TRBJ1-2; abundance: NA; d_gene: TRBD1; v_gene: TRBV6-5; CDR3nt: TGTGCCAGCAGTTCGACAGGGAAAATTAACTATGGCTACACCTTC; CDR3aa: CASSSTGKINYGYTF
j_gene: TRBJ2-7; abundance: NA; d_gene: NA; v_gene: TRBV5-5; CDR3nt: TGTGCCAGCAGCCAGCATGACAGGGCGGGACACGAGCAGTACTTC; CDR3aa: CASSQHDRAGHEQYF
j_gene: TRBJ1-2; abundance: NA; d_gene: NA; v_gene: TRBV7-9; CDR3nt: TGTGCCAGCAGCTTAGCTCCCGGGGAGCACTATGGCTACACCTTC; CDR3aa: CASSLAPGEHYGYTF
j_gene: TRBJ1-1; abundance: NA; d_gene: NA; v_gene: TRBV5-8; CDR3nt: TGTGCCAGCAGCTTGGAGGGGATGAACACTGAAGCTTTCTTT; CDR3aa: CASSLEGMNTEAFF
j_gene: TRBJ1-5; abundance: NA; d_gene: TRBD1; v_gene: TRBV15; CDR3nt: TGTGCCACCAGCAGACCCCGAATAAGACAGGGGCGGTATCAGCCCCAGCATTTT; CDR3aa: CATSRPRIRQGRYQPQHF
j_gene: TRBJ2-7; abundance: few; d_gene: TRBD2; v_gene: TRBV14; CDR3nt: TGTGCCAGCAGCCTTGTCACGACTAGCGGGAGTATCGACGAGCAGTACTTC; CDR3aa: CASSLVTTSGSIDEQYF
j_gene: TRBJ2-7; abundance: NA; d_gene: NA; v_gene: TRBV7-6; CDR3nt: TGTGCCAGCAGCTTAGCCCGGACGGACTACGAGCAGTACTTC; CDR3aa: CASSLARTDYEQYF
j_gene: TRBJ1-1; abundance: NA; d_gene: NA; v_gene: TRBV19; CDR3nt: TGTGCCAGTAGTATAGGTACCCTCACTGAAGCTTTCTTT; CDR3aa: CASSIGTLTEAFF
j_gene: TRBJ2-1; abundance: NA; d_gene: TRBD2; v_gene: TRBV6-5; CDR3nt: TGTGCCAGCAGTTACGGGGCTAGCGGAGGTGAGCAGTTCTTC; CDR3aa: CASSYGASGGEQFF
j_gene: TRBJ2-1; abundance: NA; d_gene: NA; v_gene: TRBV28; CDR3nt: TGTGCCAGCAAGGACATCGACTCCTACAATGAGCAGTTCTTC; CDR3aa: CASKDIDSYNEQFF
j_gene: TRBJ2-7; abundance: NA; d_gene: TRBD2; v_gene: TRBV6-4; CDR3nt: TGTGCCAGCAGTATCGGAGGAGCGGGGGCCCCAACCTACGAGCAGTACTTC; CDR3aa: CASSIGGAGAPTYEQYF
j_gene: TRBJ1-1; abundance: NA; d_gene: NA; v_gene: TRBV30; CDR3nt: TGTGCCTGGAGTGAGAGGACAAGAGTGAACACTGAAGCTTTCTTT; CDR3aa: CAWSERTRVNTEAFF
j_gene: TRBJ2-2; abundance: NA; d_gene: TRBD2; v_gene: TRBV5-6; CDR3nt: TGTGCCAGCAGCTGGGAAGCGGGGGTTAACACCGGGGAGCTGTTTTTT; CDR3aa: CASSWEAGVNTGELFF
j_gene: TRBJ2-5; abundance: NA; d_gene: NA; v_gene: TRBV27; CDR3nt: TGTGCCAGCAGTTTATCTGGGGAGACCCAGTACTTC; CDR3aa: CASSLSGETQYF
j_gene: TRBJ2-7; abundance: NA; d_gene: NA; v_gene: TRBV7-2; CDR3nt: TGTGCCAGCAGTTACCCAGCGGAGGGGTTCAACGAGCAGTACTTC; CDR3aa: CASSYPAEGFNEQYF
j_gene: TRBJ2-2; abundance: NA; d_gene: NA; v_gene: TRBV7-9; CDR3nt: TGTGCCAGCAGCTCAGGGCGGTACACCGGGGAGCTGTTTTTT; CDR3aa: CASSSGRYTGELFF
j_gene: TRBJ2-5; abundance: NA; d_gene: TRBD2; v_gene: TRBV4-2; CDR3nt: TGTGCCAGCAGCCAAGAGGCTAGCGGGAGGCCGGGAACCCAGTACTTC; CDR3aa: CASSQEASGRPGTQYF
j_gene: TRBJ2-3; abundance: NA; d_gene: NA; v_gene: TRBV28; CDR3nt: TGTGCCAGCAGCCCCCTCCGGGACCGCACAGATACGCAGTATTTT; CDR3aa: CASSPLRDRTDTQYF
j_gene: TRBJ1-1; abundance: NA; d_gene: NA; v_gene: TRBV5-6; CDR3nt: TGTGCCAGCAGCCGGGAACAGGGTGTCACTGAAGCTTTCTTT; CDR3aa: CASSREQGVTEAFF
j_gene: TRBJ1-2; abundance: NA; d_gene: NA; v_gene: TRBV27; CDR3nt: TGTGCCAGCAGTTTAGGTGGCAGCCACTATGGCTACACCTTC; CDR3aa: CASSLGGSHYGYTF
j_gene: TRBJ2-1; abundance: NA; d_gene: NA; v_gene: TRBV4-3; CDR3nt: TGCGCCAGCAGCCAAGAACTAGGCTCCTACAATGAGCAGTTCTTC; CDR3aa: CASSQELGSYNEQFF
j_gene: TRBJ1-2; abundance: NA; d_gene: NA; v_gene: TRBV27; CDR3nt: TGTGCCAGCAAATACAGGGAAGGCTATGGCTACACCTTC; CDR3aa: CASKYREGYGYTF
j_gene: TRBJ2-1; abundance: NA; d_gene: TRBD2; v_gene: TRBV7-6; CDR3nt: TGTGCCAGCAGCTTTACTAGCGGGAATGAGCAGTTCTTC; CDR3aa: CASSFTSGNEQFF
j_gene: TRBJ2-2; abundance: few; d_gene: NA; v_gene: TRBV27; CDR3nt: TGTGCCAGCAGTCTCATGGGACCGAACACCGGGGAGCTGTTTTTT; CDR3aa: CASSLMGPNTGELFF
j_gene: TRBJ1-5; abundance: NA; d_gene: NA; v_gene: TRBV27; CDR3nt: TGTGCCAGCAGTTTTAGGGGGAATAGCAATCAGCCCCAGCATTTT; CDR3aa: CASSFRGNSNQPQHF
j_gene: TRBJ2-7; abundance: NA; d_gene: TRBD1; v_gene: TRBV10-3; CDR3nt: TGTGCCATCAGACAGGACAGGGGGTATTCCGAGCAGTACTTC; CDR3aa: CAIRQDRGYSEQYF
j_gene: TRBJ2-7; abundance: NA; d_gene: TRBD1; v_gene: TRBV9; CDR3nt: TGTGCCAGCAGCGGACGGACAGGATTTTCCTACGAGCAGTACTTC; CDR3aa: CASSGRTGFSYEQYF
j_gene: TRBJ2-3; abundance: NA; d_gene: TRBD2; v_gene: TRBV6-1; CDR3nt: TGTGCCAGCAGTGAGTGGGTAGCGGGGATCACAGATACGCAGTATTTT; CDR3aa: CASSEWVAGITDTQYF